The 4 T cell receptor beta chains given below trace back to one sample, sequenced in a study of T-cell reconstitution after alpha-beta-depleted transplantation in children. Unique molecular identifiers were incorporated when the TCRbeta library was constructed. Using its own MiXCR run on the PCR reads, TCRdb lists one record per CDR3 protein. The sample lists about 480,000 distinct CDR3 sequences; around 13% were seen once. The specimen was PBMCs from the stem cell graft donor, collected from the stem cell graft. These receptors were obtained from a human donor who donated a stem cell graft to a child with combined immunodeficiency.

This clonotype was seen a few times. V and J are TRBV20-1 and TRBJ2-7, with TRBD1 as a possible D gene (5 bases). The V and J ends lost 2 bases and 4 bases respectively, with 9 bases between them. Germline V gene lookup returns CDR1 DFQATT and CDR2 SNEGSKA (reference sequence). The CDR3 is made up of 12 amino acids. The CDR3 loop reads CSARRSGYEQYF. The CDR3 DNA reads as TGCAGTGCTAGAAGGTCAGGGTACGAGCAGTACTTC.

CDR3 in amino acids: CASSLPTGNTDTQYF. Here the CDR3 DNA reads TGTGCCAGCAGCTTACCTACAGGGAACACAGATACGCAGTATTTT. This chain joins TRBV7-9 and TRBJ2-3, with D perhaps matching TRBD1 (6 bases). CDR3 size: 15 residues. Trimming stripped 2 bases from V and 2 bases from J, with 11 bases between. The germline CDR1 and CDR2 sequences are SEHNR and FQNEAQ (reference sequence).

This clonotype was counted between two and nine times. The V call is TRBV4-3, the J call TRBJ2-1; 12 bases map to TRBD2. The junction had 10 bases not matched to a gene; V was cut back by 0 bases and J by 4 bases. The CDR3 is made up of 19 amino acids. Germline values: CDR1 LGHNA, CDR2 YSLEER. The CDR3 reads CASSQEYSPGTSGYNEQFF. As DNA, the CDR3 is TGCGCCAGCAGCCAAGAATACTCACCTGGGACTAGCGGGTACAATGAGCAGTTCTTC.

In its sample, this clonotype was seen many times. V usage is TRBV5-1 and J usage is TRBJ1-4; D unresolved. Trimming stripped 1 base from V and 8 bases from J, with 18 bases between. CDR1 is SGHRS, CDR2 YFSETQ, per germline. The CDR3 covers 16 residues. The CDR3 protein is CASSLTVPRRGEKLFF. CDR3 DNA: TGCGCCAGCAGCTTGACGGTCCCTAGACGGGGAGAAAAACTGTTTTTT.